The rows below give T cell receptor beta chains drawn from one sample of a study of T cells in Graves' hyperthyroidism and ophthalmopathy. Via MiXCR, TCRdb re-called the multiplex PCR reads, giving one row per CDR3 protein. Of about 570,000 distinct CDR3 sequences in the sample, around 15% were seen once. Sequencing input: blood. These receptors were taken from a woman aged 40 to 50 with Graves' hyperthyroidism. Both conserved end residues are part of each CDR3. A D gene is named only where the DNA matches it firmly. Some rows mark clone size as missing; the rest say once, few, many or name a class of expanded clone.

few	TRBV20-1	-	TRBJ2-1	CSARGSGGVSYNEQFF	TGCAGTGCTAGAGGTAGCGGCGGCGTTTCCTACAATGAGCAGTTCTTC
few	TRBV7-2	TRBD2	TRBJ2-1	CASSLTTGGPGEQFF	TGTGCCAGCAGCTTAACCACGGGAGGGCCCGGTGAGCAGTTCTTC
-	TRBV9	TRBD1	TRBJ1-5	CASSPQGGQPQHF	TGTGCCAGCAGCCCCCAGGGGGGACAGCCCCAGCATTTT
many	TRBV14	-	TRBJ2-1	CASSQEREWVNEQFF	TGTGCCAGCAGCCAAGAACGGGAGTGGGTCAATGAGCAGTTCTTC
many	TRBV2	-	TRBJ2-7	CANTKDPGYEQYF	TGTGCCAACACCAAGGACCCAGGTTACGAGCAGTACTTC
-	TRBV6-1	TRBD2	TRBJ2-7	CASLTRTSKWGEQYF	TGTGCCAGCCTAACCCGGACTAGCAAGTGGGGCGAGCAGTACTTC
-	TRBV30	-	TRBJ1-4	CAWSVPRAWSNEKLFF	TGTGCCTGGAGTGTCCCCAGGGCATGGTCTAATGAAAAACTGTTTTTT
many	TRBV10-3	-	TRBJ2-3	CAISGTATDTQYF	TGTGCCATCAGTGGGACAGCCACAGATACGCAGTATTTT
many	TRBV5-1	TRBD2	TRBJ2-7	CASSLFGSGTIYEQYF	TGCGCCAGCAGCTTGTTTGGTAGCGGGACAATCTACGAGCAGTACTTC
-	TRBV12-3/TRBV12-4	TRBD2	TRBJ2-1	CASTAWGSGRIDEQFF	TGTGCCAGCACCGCATGGGGTAGCGGGAGGATCGATGAGCAGTTCTTC
few	TRBV15	-	TRBJ2-2	CATSSDRARTGELFF	TGTGCCACCAGCAGCGACAGAGCGAGAACCGGGGAGCTGTTTTTT
many	TRBV19	TRBD1	TRBJ2-5	CASRKAAGGGETQYF	TGTGCCAGTAGGAAGGCGGCAGGGGGCGGAGAGACCCAGTACTTC
many	TRBV20-1	TRBD2	TRBJ2-7	CSARDSLAGEQYF	TGCAGTGCTAGAGACAGTCTAGCGGGAGAGCAGTACTTC
-	TRBV30	-	TRBJ1-2	CAWSHRGAGGYTF	TGTGCCTGGAGTCACCGGGGGGCAGGTGGCTACACCTTC
-	TRBV30	TRBD1	TRBJ1-1	CAWRPPGQGYAEAFF	TGTGCCTGGAGACCACCGGGACAGGGATACGCTGAAGCTTTCTTT
many	TRBV2	TRBD2	TRBJ2-1	CASSKQLAGGNEQFF	TGTGCCAGCAGTAAACAACTAGCGGGCGGCAATGAGCAGTTCTTC
many	TRBV6-2/TRBV6-3	-	TRBJ1-5	CASSRPPGSSQPQHF	TGTGCCAGCAGTAGACCACCAGGTTCGAGTCAGCCCCAGCATTTT
many	TRBV19	TRBD1	TRBJ1-1	CASTLQGVSNTEAFF	TGTGCCAGTACCCTACAGGGGGTATCGAACACTGAAGCTTTCTTT
-	TRBV14	-	TRBJ2-1	CASSQDPYNEQFF	TGTGCCAGCAGCCAAGACCCCTACAATGAGCAGTTCTTC
many	TRBV20-1	TRBD1	TRBJ1-2	CSARIRDRGNYGYTF	TGCAGTGCTAGAATCCGGGACAGGGGGAACTATGGCTACACCTTC
few	TRBV10-3	TRBD2	TRBJ2-3	CAISESIALAVRTDTQYF	TGTGCCATCAGTGAGTCGATCGCTCTAGCGGTTCGCACAGATACGCAGTATTTT
many	TRBV2	-	TRBJ2-3	CASIYGLASTDTQYF	TGTGCCAGCATCTACGGCCTAGCTAGCACAGATACGCAGTATTTT